These 11 T cell receptor beta chains were all obtained from the same sample, sequenced in a study of T-cell reconstitution after alpha-beta-depleted transplantation in children. Library preparation (for TCRbeta) was performed with unique molecular identifiers. MiXCR was run by TCRdb on the PCR reads, yielding one entry per CDR3 protein. Of around 300,000 distinct CDR3 sequences listed, approximately 23% are singletons. Sequences were derived from PBMCs, mostly from graft donor cells, sampled 180 days after TCRalphabeta/CD19-depleted stem cell transplant. Receptors originate from a male patient younger than 18 who had a stem cell transplant for acute lymphoblastic leukemia, so the T cells may come from the graft donor.

The chain is built from TRBV4-1 and TRBJ2-5, with D unclear. The CDR3 is 13 amino acids. With 3 bases removed from V and 5 bases from J, the gap between germline ends came to 10 bases. The germline V gene has CDR1 MGHRA and CDR2 YSYEKL. CDR3 region: CASSHLLIETQYF. The CDR3 nucleotides are TGCGCCAGCAGCCACCTCCTGATCGAGACCCAGTACTTC.

CDR3 DNA sequence: TGTGCCAGCAGCCCCATCTGGACAGGGGTCTCGTTCAATGAGCAGTTCTTC. The encoded protein is CASSPIWTGVSFNEQFF. The V and J genes are TRBV14 and TRBJ2-1; 9 bases map to TRBD1. The J segment lost 6 bases and the V segment lost 4 bases, leaving 13 bases of the junction unmatched. The CDR3 spans 17 residues. Germline values: CDR1 SGHDN, CDR2 FVKESK.

This clonotype has just a few counts. The chain uses TRBV9 and TRBJ1-2, with D unclear. The CDR3 consists of 10 residues. Trimming shortened V by 3 bases and J by 8 bases, and 5 bases separated the two germline ends. Germline values: CDR1 SGDLS, CDR2 YYNGEE. The CDR3 loop reads CASSGGGYTF. The CDR3 nucleotides are TGTGCCAGCAGCGGAGGGGGCTACACCTTC.

This clonotype has only a few counts. V gene TRBV10-3 combines with J gene TRBJ2-7, with 8 bases lining up with TRBD1. The CDR3 totals 15 residues. CDR1 and CDR2 from the germline V gene are ENHRY and SYGVKD. J was trimmed by 3 bases and V by 4 bases; bases with no gene match: 8. CDR3 protein: CAISGAGQGYYEQYF. The CDR3 DNA sequence: TGTGCCATCAGTGGGGCCGGACAGGGTTACTACGAGCAGTACTTC.

In its sample, this clonotype was seen a few times. The chain is built from TRBV5-1 and TRBJ2-3; D is unresolved. Germline V gene data show CDR1 as SGHRS and CDR2 as YFSETQ. The CDR3 is 15 amino acids. Trimming took 0 bases from V and 2 from J, leaving 10 bases between them. The CDR3 DNA sequence: TGCGCCAGCAGCTTGGGGGGTTCCGTCACAGATACGCAGTATTTT. Its translation is CASSLGGSVTDTQYF.

Only a few counts were recorded for this clonotype. This chain uses TRBV5-5 with TRBJ1-5; D gene uncertain. Germline CDR1 is SGHKS and CDR2 is YYEKEE (reference sequence). Trimming pared 4 bases from V and 0 bases from J, leaving 11 bases between. The CDR3 spans 15 residues. The CDR3 nucleotides read TGTGCCAGCAGCGTGACTGCCTATAGCAATCAGCCCCAGCATTTT. It encodes CASSVTAYSNQPQHF.

This clonotype was detected only a few times. The chain uses TRBV9 and TRBJ1-5; no firm D call. Germline-derived CDR1 and CDR2 are SGDLS and YYNGEE. Between the trimmed V and J ends, which lost 0 bases and 2 bases, there was a span of 9 bases. The CDR3 is made up of 15 amino acids. The CDR3 coding sequence is TGTGCCAGCAGCGTAGACGGGTTTGGCAATCAGCCCCAGCATTTT. It translates to CASSVDGFGNQPQHF. Full variable domain (rest looked up from reference TRBV9 and TRBJ1-5): DSGVTQTPKHLITATGQRVTLRCSPRSGDLSVYWYQQSLDQGLQFLIQYYNGEERAKGNILERFSAQQFPDLHSELNLSSLELGDSALYFCASSVDGFGNQPQHFGDGTRLSIL.

This clonotype was found a few times. The chain combines TRBV10-3 with TRBJ1-4; D is perhaps TRBD1 (6 bases). The CDR3 is 14 residues long. The germline V and J ends were trimmed by 10 bases and 6 bases, with 18 bases remaining between them. The germline CDR1 and CDR2 sequences are ENHRY and SYGVKD. The CDR3 loop reads CATALGALDEKLFF. The CDR3 DNA sequence: TGTGCCACCGCCTTGGGGGCGCTTGATGAAAAACTGTTTTTT.

V is TRBV29-1 and J is TRBJ2-3; TRBD2 matches at 13 bases. CDR1 and CDR2 from the germline V gene are SQVTM and ANQGSEA. The CDR3 is 15 amino acids. V lost 3 bases, J lost 4 bases, and 4 bases stayed unmatched. The CDR3 spells CSVDPGTSGADTQYF. The CDR3 DNA sequence: TGCAGCGTTGACCCCGGGACTAGCGGGGCAGATACGCAGTATTTT.

This rearrangement joins TRBV7-6 to TRBJ1-5, with 7 bases aligning to TRBD1. The CDR3 spans 13 residues. Germline CDR1 is SGHVS and CDR2 is FNYEAQ. With V trimmed by 5 bases and J by 5 bases, 3 bases remained unmatched. The CDR3 DNA is TGTGCCAGCAGCACGGACAGGCATCAGCCCCAGCATTTT. It is translated as CASSTDRHQPQHF.

The gene calls are TRBV14 and TRBJ2-7; 13 nucleotides line up with TRBD2. With V trimmed by 4 bases and J by 1 base, 7 bases remained unmatched. This CDR3 is 17 amino acids long. Germline CDR1 is SGHDN and CDR2 is FVKESK. This chain's CDR3 is CASSLRTSGSPSYEQYF. In DNA, the CDR3 is TGTGCCAGCAGCCTCCGGACTAGCGGGAGCCCATCCTACGAGCAGTACTTC.